This TCR beta chain was sequenced for a study of T cells after yellow fever vaccination. CDR1 LGHNA and CDR2 YSLEER come from the germline V gene. The CDR3 is made up of 15 amino acids. Trimming stripped 1 base from V and 8 bases from J, with 14 bases between. TCRdb reanalysed the 5' RACE reads using MiXCR and keeps one entry per CDR3 protein. The sample includes hundreds of thousands of distinct CDR3 sequences, 13% seen only once; the top ten take around an eighth. This clonotype was found many times. Sequenced here: PBMCs, sampled on the day of the yellow fever booster vaccination. The genes are TRBV4-3 and TRBJ1-4; tentative D call: TRBD1 (6 bases). The sequence derives from a young man who received the YFV17D yellow fever vaccine. The DNA for the CDR3 is TGCGCCAGCAGCCAAGGAGGGGGGGGCCGGGAAAAACTGTTTTTT. Amino acid sequence: CASSQGGGGREKLFF.